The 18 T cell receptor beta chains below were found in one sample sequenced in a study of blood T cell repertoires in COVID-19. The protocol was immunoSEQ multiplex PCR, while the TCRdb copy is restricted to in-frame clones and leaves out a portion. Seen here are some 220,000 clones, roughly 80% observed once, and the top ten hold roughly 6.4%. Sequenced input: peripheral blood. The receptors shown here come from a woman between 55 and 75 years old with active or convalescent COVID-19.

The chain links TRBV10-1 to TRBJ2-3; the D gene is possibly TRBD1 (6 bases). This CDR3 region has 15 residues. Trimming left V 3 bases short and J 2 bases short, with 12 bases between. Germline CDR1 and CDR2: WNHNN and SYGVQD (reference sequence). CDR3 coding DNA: TGCGCCAGCAGTGAAGACAGGACTTACACAGATACGCAGTATTTT. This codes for CASSEDRTYTDTQYF.

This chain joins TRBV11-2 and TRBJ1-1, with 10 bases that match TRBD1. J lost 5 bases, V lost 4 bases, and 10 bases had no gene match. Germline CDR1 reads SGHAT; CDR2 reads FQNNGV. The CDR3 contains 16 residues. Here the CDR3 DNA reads TGTGCCAGCAGCTCCCGGGACAGGGGAGGAAAGACTGAAGCTTTCTTT. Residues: CASSSRDRGGKTEAFF.

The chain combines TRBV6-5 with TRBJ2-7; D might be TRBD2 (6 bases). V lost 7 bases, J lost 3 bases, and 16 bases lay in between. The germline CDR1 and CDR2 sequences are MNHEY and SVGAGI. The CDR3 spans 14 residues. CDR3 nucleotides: TGTGCCAGCACTCGTGGAGCGGGCAGCTACGAGCAGTACTTC. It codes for CASTRGAGSYEQYF.

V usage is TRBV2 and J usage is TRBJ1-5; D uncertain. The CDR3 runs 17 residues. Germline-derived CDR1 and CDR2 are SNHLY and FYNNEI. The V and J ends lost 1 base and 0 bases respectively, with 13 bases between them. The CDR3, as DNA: TGTGCCAGCAGTGAAGGGTCGGGGATCCATAGCAATCAGCCCCAGCATTTT. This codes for CASSEGSGIHSNQPQHF.

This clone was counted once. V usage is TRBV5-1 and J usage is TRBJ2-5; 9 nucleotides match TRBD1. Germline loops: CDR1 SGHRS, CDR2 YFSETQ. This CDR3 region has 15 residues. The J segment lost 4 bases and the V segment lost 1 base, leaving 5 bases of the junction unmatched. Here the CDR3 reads CASSLWDRAAETQYF. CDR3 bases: TGCGCCAGCAGCTTGTGGGACAGGGCAGCAGAGACCCAGTACTTC. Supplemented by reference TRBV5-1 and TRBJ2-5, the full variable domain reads KAGVTQTPRYLIKTRGQQVTLSCSPISGHRSVSWYQQTPGQGLQFLFEYFSETQRNKGNFPGRFSGRQFSNSRSEMNVSTLELGDSALYLCASSLWDRAAETQYFGPGTRLLVL.

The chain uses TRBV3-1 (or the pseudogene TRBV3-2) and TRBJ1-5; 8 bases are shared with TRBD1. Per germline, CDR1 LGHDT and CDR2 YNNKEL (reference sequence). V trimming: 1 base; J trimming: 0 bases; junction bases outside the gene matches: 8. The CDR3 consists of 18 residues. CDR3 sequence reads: CASSQGRTGLGSNQPQHF. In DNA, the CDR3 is TGTGCCAGCAGCCAAGGAAGGACAGGGTTGGGTAGCAATCAGCCCCAGCATTTT.

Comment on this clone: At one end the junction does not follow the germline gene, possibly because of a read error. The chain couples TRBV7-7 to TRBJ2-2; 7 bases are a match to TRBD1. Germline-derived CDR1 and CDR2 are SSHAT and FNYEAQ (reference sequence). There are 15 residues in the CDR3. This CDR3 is CASSKRTGNTGELFF. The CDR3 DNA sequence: TGTGCTAGCAGCAAGAGGACAGGGAACACCGGGGAGCTGTTTTTT.

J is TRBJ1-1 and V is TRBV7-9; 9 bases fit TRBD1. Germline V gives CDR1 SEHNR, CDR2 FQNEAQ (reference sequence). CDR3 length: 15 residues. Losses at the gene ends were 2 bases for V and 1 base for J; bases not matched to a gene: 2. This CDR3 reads CASSLQTGGNTEAFF. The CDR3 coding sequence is TGTGCCAGCAGCTTACAGACAGGGGGGAACACTGAAGCTTTCTTT.

CDR3 sequence reads: CASSTGIWDQPQHF. CDR3 coding DNA: TGTGCCAGTAGCACAGGGATATGGGATCAGCCCCAGCATTTT. V gene TRBV3-1 (or the pseudogene TRBV3-2) combines with J gene TRBJ1-5; a possible D gene is TRBD1 (6 bases). This CDR3 comprises 14 residues. From germline, CDR1 is LGHDT and CDR2 YNNKEL (reference sequence). Trimming removed 9 bases at V and 5 bases at J, with 17 bases between.

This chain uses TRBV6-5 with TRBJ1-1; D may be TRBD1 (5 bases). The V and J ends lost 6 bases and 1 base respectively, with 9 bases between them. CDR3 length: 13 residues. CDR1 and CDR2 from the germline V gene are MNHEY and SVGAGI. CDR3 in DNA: TGTGCCAGCAGGGTGGACAAGAACACTGAAGCTTTCTTT. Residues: CASRVDKNTEAFF.

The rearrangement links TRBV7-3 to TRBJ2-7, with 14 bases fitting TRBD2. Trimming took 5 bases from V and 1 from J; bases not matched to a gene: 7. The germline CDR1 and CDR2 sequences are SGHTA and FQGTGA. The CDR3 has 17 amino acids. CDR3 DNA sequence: TGTGCCAGCAGCGCCGGGACTAGCGGGAGAGGGTCCTACGAGCAGTACTTC. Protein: CASSAGTSGRGSYEQYF.

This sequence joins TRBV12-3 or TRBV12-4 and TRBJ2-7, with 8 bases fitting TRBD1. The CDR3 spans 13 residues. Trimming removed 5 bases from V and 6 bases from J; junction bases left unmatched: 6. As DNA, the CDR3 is TGTGCCAGCAGTCTCAACAGGGGGTCCGAGCAGTACGTC. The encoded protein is CASSLNRGSEQYV.

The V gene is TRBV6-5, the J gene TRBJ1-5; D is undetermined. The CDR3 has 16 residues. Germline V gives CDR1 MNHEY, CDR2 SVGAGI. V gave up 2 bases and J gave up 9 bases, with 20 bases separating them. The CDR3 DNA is TGTGCCAGCAGTTACGGTCGGGAAACTTCCATTTGGCCCCAGCATTTT. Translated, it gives CASSYGRETSIWPQHF.

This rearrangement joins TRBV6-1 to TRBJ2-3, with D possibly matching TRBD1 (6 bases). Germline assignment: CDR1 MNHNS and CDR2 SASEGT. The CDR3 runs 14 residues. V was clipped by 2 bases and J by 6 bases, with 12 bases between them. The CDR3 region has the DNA TGTGCCAGCAGTGAAAGGGGGTTTCGCGATACGCAGTATTTT. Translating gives CASSERGFRDTQYF.

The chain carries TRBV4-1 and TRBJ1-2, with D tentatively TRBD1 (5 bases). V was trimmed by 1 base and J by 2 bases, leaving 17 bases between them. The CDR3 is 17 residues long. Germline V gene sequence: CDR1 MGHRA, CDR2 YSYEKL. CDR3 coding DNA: TGCGCCAGCAGCCAAGCTCCTCCGGGGGGAGACAACTATGGCTACACCTTC. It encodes CASSQAPPGGDNYGYTF.

This CDR3 reads CASSQDYTQTEQFF. The DNA for the CDR3 is TGCGCCAGCAGCCAAGATTATACGCAGACAGAGCAGTTCTTC. This sequence joins TRBV4-1 and TRBJ2-1; D uncertain. Germline-derived CDR1 and CDR2 are MGHRA and YSYEKL. The CDR3 has 14 residues. The ends were cut back, 0 bases at V and 10 bases at J, with 13 bases in the middle.

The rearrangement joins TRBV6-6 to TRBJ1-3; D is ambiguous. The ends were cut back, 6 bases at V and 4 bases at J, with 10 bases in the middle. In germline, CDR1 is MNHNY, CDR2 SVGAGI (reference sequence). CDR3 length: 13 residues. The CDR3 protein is CASRRTGGNTIYF. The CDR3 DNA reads TGTGCCAGCAGAAGGACGGGGGGAAACACCATATATTTT.

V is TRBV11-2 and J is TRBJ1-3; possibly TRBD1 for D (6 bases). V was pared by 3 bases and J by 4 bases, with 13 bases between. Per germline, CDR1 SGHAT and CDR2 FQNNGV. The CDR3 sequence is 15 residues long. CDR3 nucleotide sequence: TGTGCCAGCAGCTTTGACAGGACCGGCGGAAACACCATATATTTT. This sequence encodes CASSFDRTGGNTIYF.